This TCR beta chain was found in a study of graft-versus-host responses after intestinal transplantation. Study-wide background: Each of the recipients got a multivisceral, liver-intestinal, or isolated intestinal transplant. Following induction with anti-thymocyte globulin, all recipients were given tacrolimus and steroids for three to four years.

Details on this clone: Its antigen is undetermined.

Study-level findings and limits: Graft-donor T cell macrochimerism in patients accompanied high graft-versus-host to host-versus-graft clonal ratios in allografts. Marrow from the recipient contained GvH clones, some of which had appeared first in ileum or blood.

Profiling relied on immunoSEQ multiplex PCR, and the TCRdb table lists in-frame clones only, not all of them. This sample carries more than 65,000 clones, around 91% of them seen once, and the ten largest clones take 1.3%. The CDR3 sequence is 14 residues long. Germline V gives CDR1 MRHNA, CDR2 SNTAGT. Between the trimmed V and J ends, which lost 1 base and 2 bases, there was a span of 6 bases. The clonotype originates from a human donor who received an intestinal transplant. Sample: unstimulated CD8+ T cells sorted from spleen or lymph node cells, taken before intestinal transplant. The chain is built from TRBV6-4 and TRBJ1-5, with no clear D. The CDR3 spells CASSDFPGNQPQHF. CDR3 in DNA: TGTGCCAGCAGTGACTTCCCAGGCAATCAGCCCCAGCATTTT.